This T cell receptor beta chain originates from a study of blood T cell repertoires in COVID-19. The wider study: The cDNA or gDNA used as material had been derived from T cells, B-cell-depleted T cells, or PBMCs.

Germline V gene data show CDR1 as SEHNR and CDR2 as FQNEAQ (reference sequence). V lost 2 bases, J lost 2 bases, and 15 bases lay in between. The CDR3 spans 16 residues. In the authors' workflow: Scientists estimated how many nucleated cells there were by amplifying reference gene primers. The table came from immunoSEQ multiplex PCR; TCRdb's copy has only in-frame clones and leaves some out. The DNA gave D and trimming, while V, J and clone size come from that table. Among some 99,000 clones, 80% to 90% were seen once, and the ten largest hold more than 3.5%. Seattle-derived patients entered the study during active infection and were followed longitudinally.

This receptor was taken from a human donor with COVID-19, enrolled during active disease. The donor label of this sample is uncertain. The specimen was peripheral blood. The chain joins TRBV7-9 to TRBJ1-2, with D maybe TRBD1 (6 bases). The CDR3 DNA sequence: TGTGCCAGCAGCTTACATGGACAGCCGGGCAACTATGGCTACACCTTC. It translates to CASSLHGQPGNYGYTF. The full variable domain, completed using reference TRBV7-9 and TRBJ1-2, is DTGVSQNPRHKITKRGQNVTFRCDPISEHNRLYWYRQTLGQGPEFLTYFQNEAQLEKSRLLSDRFSAERPKGSFSTLEIQRTEQGDSAMYLCASSLHGQPGNYGYTFGSGTRLTVV.